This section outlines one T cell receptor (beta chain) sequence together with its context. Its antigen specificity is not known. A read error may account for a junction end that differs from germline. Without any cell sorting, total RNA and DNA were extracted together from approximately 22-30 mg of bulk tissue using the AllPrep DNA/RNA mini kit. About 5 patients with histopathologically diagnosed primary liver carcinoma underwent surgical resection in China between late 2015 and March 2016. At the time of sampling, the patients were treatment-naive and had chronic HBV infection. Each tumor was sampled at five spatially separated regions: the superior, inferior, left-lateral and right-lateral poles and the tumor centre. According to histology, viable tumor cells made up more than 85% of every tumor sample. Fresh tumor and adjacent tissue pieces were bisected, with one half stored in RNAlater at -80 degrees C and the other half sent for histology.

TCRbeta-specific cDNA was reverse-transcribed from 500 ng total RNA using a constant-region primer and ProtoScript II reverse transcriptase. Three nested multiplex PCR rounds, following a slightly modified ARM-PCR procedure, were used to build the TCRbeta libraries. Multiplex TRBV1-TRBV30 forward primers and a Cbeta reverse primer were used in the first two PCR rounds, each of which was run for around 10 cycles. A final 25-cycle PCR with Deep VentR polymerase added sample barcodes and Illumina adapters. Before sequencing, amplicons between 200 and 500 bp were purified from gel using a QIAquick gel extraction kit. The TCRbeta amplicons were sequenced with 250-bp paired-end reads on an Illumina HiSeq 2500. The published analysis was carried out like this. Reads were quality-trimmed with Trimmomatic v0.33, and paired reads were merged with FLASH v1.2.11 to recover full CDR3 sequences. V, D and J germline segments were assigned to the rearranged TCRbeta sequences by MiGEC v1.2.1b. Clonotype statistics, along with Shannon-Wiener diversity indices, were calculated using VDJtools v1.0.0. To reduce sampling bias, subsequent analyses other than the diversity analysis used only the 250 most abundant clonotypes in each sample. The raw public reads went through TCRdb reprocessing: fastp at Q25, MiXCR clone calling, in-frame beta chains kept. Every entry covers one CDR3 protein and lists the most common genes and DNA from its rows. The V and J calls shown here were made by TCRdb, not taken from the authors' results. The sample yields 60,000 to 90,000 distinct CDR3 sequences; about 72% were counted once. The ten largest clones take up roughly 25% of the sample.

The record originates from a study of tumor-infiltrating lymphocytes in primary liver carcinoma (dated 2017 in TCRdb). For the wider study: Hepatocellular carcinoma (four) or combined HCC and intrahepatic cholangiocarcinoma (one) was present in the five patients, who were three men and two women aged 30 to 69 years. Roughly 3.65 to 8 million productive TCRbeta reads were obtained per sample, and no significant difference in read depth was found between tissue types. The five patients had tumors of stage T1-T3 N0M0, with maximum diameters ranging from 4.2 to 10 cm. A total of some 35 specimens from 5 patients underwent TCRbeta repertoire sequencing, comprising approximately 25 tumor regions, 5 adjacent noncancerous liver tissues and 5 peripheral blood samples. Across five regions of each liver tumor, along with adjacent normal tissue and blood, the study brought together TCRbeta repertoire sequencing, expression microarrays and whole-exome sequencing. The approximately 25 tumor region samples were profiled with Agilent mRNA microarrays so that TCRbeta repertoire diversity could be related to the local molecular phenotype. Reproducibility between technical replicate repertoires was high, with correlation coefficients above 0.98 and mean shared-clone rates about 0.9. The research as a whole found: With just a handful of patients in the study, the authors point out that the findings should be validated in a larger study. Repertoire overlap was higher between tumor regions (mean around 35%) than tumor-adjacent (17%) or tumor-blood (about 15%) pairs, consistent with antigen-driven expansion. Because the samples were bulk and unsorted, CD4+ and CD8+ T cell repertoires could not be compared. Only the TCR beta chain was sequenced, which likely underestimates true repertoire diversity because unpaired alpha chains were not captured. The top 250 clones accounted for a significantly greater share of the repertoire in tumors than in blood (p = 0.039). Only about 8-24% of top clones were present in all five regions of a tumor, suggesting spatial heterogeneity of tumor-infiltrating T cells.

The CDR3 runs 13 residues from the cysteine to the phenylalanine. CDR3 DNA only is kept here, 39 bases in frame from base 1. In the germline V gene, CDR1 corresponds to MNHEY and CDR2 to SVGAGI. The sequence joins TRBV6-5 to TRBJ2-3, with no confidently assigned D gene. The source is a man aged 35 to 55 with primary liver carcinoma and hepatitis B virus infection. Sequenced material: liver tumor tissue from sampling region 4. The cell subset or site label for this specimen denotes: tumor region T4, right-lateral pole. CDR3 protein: CVSSPHGADTQYF. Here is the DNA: TGTGTCAGCAGCCCCCATGGGGCAGATACGCAGTATTTT.